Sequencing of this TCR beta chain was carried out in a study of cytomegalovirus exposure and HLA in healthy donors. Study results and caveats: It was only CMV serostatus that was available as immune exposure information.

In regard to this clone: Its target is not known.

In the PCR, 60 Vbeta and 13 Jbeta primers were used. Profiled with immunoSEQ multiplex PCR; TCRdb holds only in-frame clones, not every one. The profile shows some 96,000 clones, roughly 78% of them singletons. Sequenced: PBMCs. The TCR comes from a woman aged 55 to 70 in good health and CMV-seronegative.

This chain's CDR3 is CASSTVGARIWAEAFF. The CDR3 bases are TGTGCCAGCAGCACGGTGGGGGCTAGGATTTGGGCTGAAGCTTTCTTT. J is TRBJ1-1 and V is TRBV7-2, with D perhaps matching TRBD1 (6 bases). The V end was cut by 5 bases, the J end by 6 bases, with 22 bases between. Per germline, CDR1 SGHTA and CDR2 FQGNSA. This CDR3 is built from 16 residues.